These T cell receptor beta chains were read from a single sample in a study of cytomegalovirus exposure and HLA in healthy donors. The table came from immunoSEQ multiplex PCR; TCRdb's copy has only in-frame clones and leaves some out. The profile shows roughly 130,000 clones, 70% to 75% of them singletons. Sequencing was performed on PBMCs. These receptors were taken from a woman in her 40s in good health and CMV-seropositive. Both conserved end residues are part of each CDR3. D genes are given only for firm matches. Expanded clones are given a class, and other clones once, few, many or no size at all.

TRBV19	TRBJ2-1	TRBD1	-	CASSPGQGASEQFF	TGTGCCAGTAGTCCCGGACAGGGGGCAAGTGAGCAGTTCTTC
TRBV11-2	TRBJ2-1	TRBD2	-	CASSFILGGITYNEQFF	TGTGCCAGCAGCTTCATCTTGGGAGGGATCACTTACAATGAGCAGTTCTTC
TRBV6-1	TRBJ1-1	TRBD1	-	CASRLRGQKNTEAFF	TGTGCCAGCAGACTAAGGGGACAGAAGAACACTGAAGCTTTCTTT
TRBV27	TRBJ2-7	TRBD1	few	CASSFPGQGTHEQYF	TGTGCCAGCAGTTTTCCGGGACAGGGGACCCACGAGCAGTACTTC
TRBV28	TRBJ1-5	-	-	CASSTTVGSNQPQHF	TGTGCCAGCAGTACGACAGTGGGTAGCAATCAGCCCCAGCATTTT
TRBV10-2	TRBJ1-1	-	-	CASSDWGPDEVTEAFF	TGCGCCAGCAGTGATTGGGGCCCGGATGAAGTCACTGAAGCTTTCTTT
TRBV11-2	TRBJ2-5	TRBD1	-	CASSLRGQWETQYF	TGTGCCAGCAGCCTACGGGGACAGTGGGAGACCCAGTACTTC
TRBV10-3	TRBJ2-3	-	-	CAISASDTQYF	TGTGCCATCAGTGCTTCAGATACGCAGTATTTT
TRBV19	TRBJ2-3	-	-	CASSLYRVGSTDTQYF	TGTGCCAGTAGTCTATACAGGGTTGGGTCCACAGATACGCAGTATTTT
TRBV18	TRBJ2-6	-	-	CASSRLDSGANVLTF	TGTGCCAGCTCACGACTAGACTCTGGGGCCAACGTCCTGACTTTC
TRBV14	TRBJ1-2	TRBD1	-	CASSQVRGQLYGYTF	TGTGCCAGCAGCCAAGTGAGGGGACAGCTATATGGCTACACCTTC
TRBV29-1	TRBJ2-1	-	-	CSVERRSSSYNEQFF	TGCAGCGTTGAAAGGCGGTCGAGCTCCTACAATGAGCAGTTCTTC
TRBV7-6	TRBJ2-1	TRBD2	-	CASSLTGGPGSNEQFF	TGTGCCAGCAGCTTAACGGGGGGACCAGGGTCCAATGAGCAGTTCTTC
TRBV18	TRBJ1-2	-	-	CASSTGSNYGYTF	TGTGCCAGCTCAACCGGTTCTAACTATGGCTACACCTTC
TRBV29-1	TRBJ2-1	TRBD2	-	CSVLPETSGSRYNEQFF	TGCAGCGTGCTACCAGAGACTAGCGGGAGCCGCTACAATGAGCAGTTCTTC
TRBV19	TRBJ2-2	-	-	CASKRVSGELFF	TGTGCCAGTAAGAGAGTGTCCGGGGAGCTGTTTTTT
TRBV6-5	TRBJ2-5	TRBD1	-	CASSDRGQTQYF	TGTGCCAGCAGTGACAGGGGTCAGACCCAGTACTTC
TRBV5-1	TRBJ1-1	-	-	CASSSSINRVAEAFF	TGCGCCAGCAGCTCCTCTATTAACAGGGTAGCTGAAGCTTTCTTT
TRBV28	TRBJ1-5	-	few	CASSPFHAPTGSGKNQPQHF	TGTGCCAGCAGTCCATTCCACGCCCCGACAGGAAGTGGAAAGAATCAGCCCCAGCATTTT
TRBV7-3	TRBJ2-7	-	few	CASSTIGPRQSNEQYF	TGTGCCAGCAGCACAATAGGCCCGAGACAGTCGAACGAGCAGTACTTC
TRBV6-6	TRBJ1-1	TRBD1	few	CASSYPVDRGTEAFF	TGTGCCAGCAGTTACCCAGTTGACAGGGGTACTGAAGCTTTCTTT
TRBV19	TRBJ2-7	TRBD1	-	CASSMSVDRGGHEQYF	TGTGCCAGTAGTATGAGTGTGGACAGGGGTGGCCACGAGCAGTACTTC
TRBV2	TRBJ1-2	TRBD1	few	CASSVNTGGAGGYTF	TGTGCCAGCAGCGTAAACACAGGGGGCGCCGGTGGCTACACCTTC
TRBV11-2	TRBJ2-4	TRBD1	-	CASSHISGQGFIQYF	TGTGCCAGCAGCCATATTTCGGGACAGGGATTCATTCAGTACTTC